This TCR beta chain was retrieved from a study of OX40 agonist ivuxolimab in advanced cancers. Some clones are missing from TCRdb's copy, which holds only in-frame ones; the method was immunoSEQ multiplex PCR. The sample includes approximately 72,000 clones, 70% to 90% of them seen just once. Study observations and caveats: Nonresponders, in some cases, also had low normalized T-cell clonal expansion. Still undetermined is the antigen specificity of the expanded peripheral T cells.

Concerning this clone itself: What it binds is not known.

CDR1 LNHDA and CDR2 SQIVND come from the germline V gene (reference sequence). V lost 3 bases to trimming and J lost 3 bases; unmatched junction nucleotides: 4. This CDR3 has 14 residues. The sequenced sample was CD4+ or CD8+ T cells sorted from blood, obtained in a trial of the OX40 agonist ivuxolimab. The chain employs TRBV19 and TRBJ2-7; 8 bases are shared with TRBD1. This clonotype originated in an adult with an advanced solid tumor such as melanoma, head and neck, liver or kidney cancer. CDR3 sequence reads: CASSIQGAIYEQYF. CDR3 coding DNA: TGTGCCAGTAGTATTCAGGGGGCGATCTACGAGCAGTACTTC.